This is a list of T cell receptor beta chains from one sample in a study of neurological immune-mediated disorders. TCRdb re-called the 5' RACE reads through MiXCR, storing one row per CDR3 protein. This table holds more than 35,000 distinct CDR3 sequences, about 9.4% found once. The sequenced sample was PBMCs. The receptors stem from a woman aged 30 to 39 with HTLV-1-associated myelopathy (HAM/TSP). The CDR3 runs from the conserved cysteine through the conserved F or W. The D gene is left open where the match is weak. Size is stated for part of the rows, as once, few or many counts, or as a class when the clone is expanded.

V gene: TRBV10-2
clone size: many
D gene: -
J gene: TRBJ2-1
CDR3 DNA: TGCGCCAGCAGTGGGGTCCCGCGGGGTGAGCAGTTCTTC
CDR3 protein: CASSGVPRGEQFF

V gene: TRBV27
clone size: many
D gene: -
J gene: TRBJ2-3
CDR3 DNA: TGTGCCAGGATCCCCCTTAGCGGCCCTTGGGGTACGCAGTATTTT
CDR3 protein: CARIPLSGPWGTQYF

V gene: TRBV20-1
clone size: many
D gene: -
J gene: TRBJ1-2
CDR3 DNA: TGCAGTGCTACAGAATTCTATGGCTACACCTTC
CDR3 protein: CSATEFYGYTF

V gene: TRBV7-9
clone size: few
D gene: -
J gene: TRBJ1-4
CDR3 DNA: TGTGCCAGCAGCCCACAAGCGGGGTATAATAATGAAAAACTGTTTTTT
CDR3 protein: CASSPQAGYNNEKLFF

V gene: TRBV2
clone size: many
D gene: -
J gene: TRBJ2-5
CDR3 DNA: TGTGCCAGCACAGAACAGGGAAAAGAGACCCAGTACTTC
CDR3 protein: CASTEQGKETQYF

V gene: TRBV20-1
clone size: many
D gene: -
J gene: TRBJ1-1
CDR3 DNA: TGCAGTGCTAGGCAGTTCGGGGATAATTTCGGGACTGAAGCTTTCTTT
CDR3 protein: CSARQFGDNFGTEAFF

V gene: TRBV15
clone size: few
D gene: -
J gene: TRBJ1-5
CDR3 DNA: TGTGCCACCAGCAGAGATCTCTTGACAGTTAGCAATCAGCCCCAGCATTTT
CDR3 protein: CATSRDLLTVSNQPQHF

V gene: TRBV5-1
clone size: many
D gene: -
J gene: TRBJ2-1
CDR3 DNA: TGCGCCAGCAGCTTTTATCGTGGCAGGGCCCCCTACAATGAGCAGTTCTTC
CDR3 protein: CASSFYRGRAPYNEQFF

V gene: TRBV20-1
clone size: many
D gene: -
J gene: TRBJ1-2
CDR3 DNA: TGCAGTGCTATTCCTCGGAGGGACGGCTACACCTTC
CDR3 protein: CSAIPRRDGYTF

V gene: TRBV6-5
clone size: many
D gene: -
J gene: TRBJ2-7
CDR3 DNA: TGTGCCAGCAGTTCCGGGACCGCGATACCCGAGCAGTACTTC
CDR3 protein: CASSSGTAIPEQYF

V gene: TRBV5-5
clone size: many
D gene: TRBD2
J gene: TRBJ2-3
CDR3 DNA: TGTGCCAGCAGCCGTACAAGCGGGGCGGAGGATACGCAGTATTTT
CDR3 protein: CASSRTSGAEDTQYF

V gene: TRBV20-1
clone size: many
D gene: -
J gene: TRBJ2-5
CDR3 DNA: TGCAGTCTTGAGGTCGAGACCCAGTACTTC
CDR3 protein: CSLEVETQYF

V gene: TRBV5-1
clone size: many
D gene: TRBD1
J gene: TRBJ2-3
CDR3 DNA: TGCGCCAGCAGCCGCGGTAACAGGGGAAGTACAGATACGCAGTATTTT
CDR3 protein: CASSRGNRGSTDTQYF

V gene: TRBV20-1
clone size: many
D gene: -
J gene: TRBJ1-5
CDR3 DNA: TGCAGTGCTAGAGATCATGACAGGCCCTCGAGCAATCAGCCCCAGCATTTT
CDR3 protein: CSARDHDRPSSNQPQHF

V gene: TRBV2
clone size: few
D gene: TRBD1
J gene: TRBJ1-6
CDR3 DNA: TGTGCCATCAGACAGGGGGCTAATTCACCCCTCCACTTT
CDR3 protein: CAIRQGANSPLHF

V gene: TRBV5-1
clone size: -
D gene: -
J gene: TRBJ2-2
CDR3 DNA: TGCGCCAGCAGCCTCGCGGGGTGCTCCCCCGGGGAGCTGTTTTTT
CDR3 protein: CASSLAGCSPGELFF

V gene: TRBV5-1
clone size: many
D gene: -
J gene: TRBJ2-3
CDR3 DNA: TGCGCCAGCAGCTTAGGCCCCAGGGGAGGGACAGATACGCAGTATTTT
CDR3 protein: CASSLGPRGGTDTQYF

V gene: TRBV6-1
clone size: many
D gene: TRBD1
J gene: TRBJ1-6
CDR3 DNA: TGTGCCAGCAGTACCTCCGGGACAGGGTTTTCACCCCTCCACTTT
CDR3 protein: CASSTSGTGFSPLHF

V gene: TRBV11-2
clone size: many
D gene: TRBD1
J gene: TRBJ2-7
CDR3 DNA: TGTGCCAGCAGTTCGCCGGGACAGGGCCCCCGCGAGCAGTACTTC
CDR3 protein: CASSSPGQGPREQYF

V gene: TRBV2
clone size: many
D gene: -
J gene: TRBJ2-4
CDR3 DNA: TGTGCCAGCAGTGTTTCGGGTAGGAATAACATTCAGTACTTC
CDR3 protein: CASSVSGRNNIQYF

V gene: TRBV3-1
clone size: many
D gene: -
J gene: TRBJ2-7
CDR3 DNA: -
CDR3 protein: CASSWGQGIHF

V gene: TRBV30
clone size: -
D gene: -
J gene: TRBJ2-7
CDR3 DNA: TGTGCCTGGAGTGTAAACCCCTGGGAGCAGTACTTC
CDR3 protein: CAWSVNPWEQYF

V gene: TRBV5-1
clone size: few
D gene: -
J gene: TRBJ1-4
CDR3 DNA: TGCGCCAGCAGCTCGACAGCCGCAACTAATGAAAAACTGTTTTTT
CDR3 protein: CASSSTAATNEKLFF

V gene: TRBV5-1
clone size: many
D gene: -
J gene: TRBJ2-7
CDR3 DNA: TGCGCCAGCAGCCCGGGACAAGGCATCGAGCAGTACTTC
CDR3 protein: CASSPGQGIEQYF

V gene: TRBV3-1
clone size: -
D gene: -
J gene: TRBJ2-7
CDR3 DNA: TGTGCCAGCAGCCAAGATCAGGGAACCTACGAGCAGTACTTC
CDR3 protein: CASSQDQGTYEQYF

V gene: TRBV5-1
clone size: many
D gene: -
J gene: TRBJ2-7
CDR3 DNA: TGCGCCAGCAGCCGAACAGGGATCCACGAGCAGTACTTC
CDR3 protein: CASSRTGIHEQYF

V gene: TRBV7-2
clone size: many
D gene: -
J gene: TRBJ2-1
CDR3 DNA: TGTGCCAGTACCCCCTCGGACTGGGGCTACAATGAGCAGTTCTTC
CDR3 protein: CASTPSDWGYNEQFF

V gene: TRBV20-1
clone size: many
D gene: TRBD2
J gene: TRBJ2-7
CDR3 DNA: TGCAGTGCAGAAGGGACTAGCGGGGGAAGCTCCTACGAGCAGTACTTC
CDR3 protein: CSAEGTSGGSSYEQYF

V gene: TRBV5-1
clone size: many
D gene: -
J gene: TRBJ2-1
CDR3 DNA: TGCGCCAGCAGCCCGTCGACAGAGAATGAGCAGTTCTTC
CDR3 protein: CASSPSTENEQFF

V gene: TRBV5-1
clone size: many
D gene: -
J gene: TRBJ2-6
CDR3 DNA: TGCGCCAGCAGCGACCAGTACGTCCTGACTTTC
CDR3 protein: CASSDQYVLTF

V gene: TRBV20-1
clone size: many
D gene: TRBD1
J gene: TRBJ1-6
CDR3 DNA: TGCAGTGCTTGGCGGGGGCAGGGGGCTTCACCCCTCCACTTT
CDR3 protein: CSAWRGQGASPLHF

V gene: TRBV7-2
clone size: many
D gene: -
J gene: TRBJ2-4
CDR3 DNA: TGTGCCAGCAGCTCCCGGCGGGCAGGTCAAGCCAAAAACATTCAGTACTTC
CDR3 protein: CASSSRRAGQAKNIQYF

V gene: TRBV10-1
clone size: many
D gene: TRBD2
J gene: TRBJ2-5
CDR3 DNA: TGCGCCAGCAGCGAGGGACTAGCGGGGGGTCAAGAGACCCAGTACTTC
CDR3 protein: CASSEGLAGGQETQYF

V gene: TRBV5-1
clone size: many
D gene: -
J gene: TRBJ2-1
CDR3 DNA: TGCGCCAGCAGCTTCGGATATTCCGCCAATGAGCAGTTCTTC
CDR3 protein: CASSFGYSANEQFF

V gene: TRBV9
clone size: once
D gene: -
J gene: TRBJ1-4
CDR3 DNA: TGTGCCAGCAGCGTAGGCGGCACCTCAACTAATGAAAAACTGTTTTTT
CDR3 protein: CASSVGGTSTNEKLFF

V gene: TRBV6-6
clone size: many
D gene: TRBD1
J gene: TRBJ2-7
CDR3 DNA: TGTGCCAGCAGTTATCAGGGGGCGTACGAGCAGTACTTC
CDR3 protein: CASSYQGAYEQYF

V gene: TRBV20-1
clone size: many
D gene: -
J gene: TRBJ2-1
CDR3 DNA: TGCAGTGCGGACTTGGGGGCAACCGGGGGGGAGCAGTTCTTC
CDR3 protein: CSADLGATGGEQFF

V gene: TRBV3-1
clone size: many
D gene: -
J gene: TRBJ2-4
CDR3 DNA: TGTGCCAGCAGCCAATACATGGGCAGTTTTTCCAAAAACATTCAGTACTTC
CDR3 protein: CASSQYMGSFSKNIQYF